Listed here are 27 T cell receptor beta chains from one sample, sequenced in a study of T cells after yellow fever vaccination. MiXCR was run by TCRdb on the 5' RACE reads, yielding one entry per CDR3 protein. Of around 590,000 distinct CDR3 sequences detected, roughly an eighth appear once; the ten largest clones hold about 15%. Source: PBMCs, taken on the day of the yellow fever booster vaccination. These receptors came from a man aged 25 to 40 who received the YFV17D yellow fever vaccine.

The chain has TRBV6-5 and TRBJ2-1; TRBD2 might be the D (5 bases). Per germline, CDR1 MNHEY and CDR2 SVGAGI. The length of the CDR3 is 14 residues. The V end was cut by 0 bases, the J end by 9 bases, with 12 bases between. CDR3: CASSYSETTSEQFF. CDR3 coding DNA: TGTGCCAGCAGTTACTCTGAGACTACATCTGAGCAGTTCTTC.

The J gene is TRBJ2-1, the V gene TRBV5-6, with 12 bases matching TRBD2. The V gene end was trimmed by 5 bases and the J gene end by 2 bases; junction bases not matched to a gene: 11. The CDR3 contains 18 residues. Germline V lookup: CDR1 SGHDT, CDR2 YYEEEE. CDR3 coding DNA: TGTGCCAGCAGTTCTCGGACTAGCGGGACGTACGCCTACAATGAGCAGTTCTTC. As protein: CASSSRTSGTYAYNEQFF.

The chain couples TRBV18 to TRBJ2-7, with D possibly being TRBD1 or TRBD2 (5 bases each). Germline V gene data show CDR1 as KGHSH and CDR2 as LQKENI. This CDR3 is built from 15 residues. Trimming left V 1 base short and J 3 bases short, with 13 bases between. CDR3 sequence (DNA): TGTGCCAGCTCACCACAGGGGAGCGGAAACTACGAGCAGTACTTC. Protein: CASSPQGSGNYEQYF.

This clonotype came up a few times. The chain joins TRBV6-6 to TRBJ2-7; D is possibly TRBD1 (6 bases). The germline V gene encodes CDR1 MNHNY and CDR2 SVGAGI (reference sequence). The CDR3 loop spans 12 amino acids. Deletions cut 10 bases from V and 1 base from J, with 11 bases between. The CDR3 bases are TGTGCCACCGTAGGGGGTTCCTACGAGCAGTACTTC. Its translation is CATVGGSYEQYF.

This clonotype was counted only a few times. The V call is TRBV12-3 or TRBV12-4, the J call TRBJ1-2, with 7 bases aligning to TRBD1. Trimming removed 4 bases from V and 6 bases from J; junction bases left unmatched: 8. The length of the CDR3 is 14 residues. The chain's CDR3 is CASSSGGGHNGYTF. The CDR3 region has the DNA TGTGCCAGCAGTTCAGGGGGGGGCCATAATGGCTACACCTTC.

In this sample, this clonotype turned up a few times. The chain has TRBV12-3 or TRBV12-4 and TRBJ2-1; D unresolved. There are 12 residues in the CDR3. Deletions cut 6 bases from V and 9 bases from J, with 12 bases between. The CDR3 spells CASSLPKGEQFF. The CDR3, as DNA: TGTGCCAGCAGCCTCCCGAAGGGTGAGCAGTTCTTC.

J is TRBJ2-7 and V is TRBV5-1; 7 bases map to TRBD1. From germline, CDR1 is SGHRS and CDR2 YFSETQ. This CDR3 spans 11 amino acids. V lost 4 bases to trimming and J lost 6 bases; unmatched junction nucleotides: 1. CDR3 amino acids: CASSDRVEQYF. The CDR3 DNA sequence: TGCGCCAGCAGCGACAGGGTCGAGCAGTACTTC.

This clonotype came up a few times. The V call is TRBV5-1, the J call TRBJ1-2, with unresolved D. Deletions cut 10 bases from V and 4 bases from J, with 17 bases between. The CDR3 extends over 13 amino acids. Germline V gene data show CDR1 as SGHRS and CDR2 as YFSETQ. The CDR3 region is CAGSPGGGYGYTF. CDR3 nucleotide sequence: TGCGCCGGAAGTCCCGGTGGTGGCTATGGCTACACCTTC.

In its sample, this clonotype was seen many times. The V and J genes are TRBV7-2 and TRBJ2-3, with D maybe TRBD2 (6 bases). This CDR3 has 17 residues. V lost 0 bases and J 0 bases, leaving 13 bases between the germline ends. Germline lookup yields CDR1 SGHTA and CDR2 FQGNSA. CDR3 amino acids: CASSLAAGTVSTDTQYF. In DNA form, the CDR3 reads TGTGCCAGCAGCTTAGCAGCCGGGACTGTGAGCACAGATACGCAGTATTTT.

The V and J genes are TRBV14 and TRBJ2-7; TRBD1 is a possible D gene (5 bases). V was pared by 4 bases and J by 3 bases, with 13 bases between. The CDR3 totals 14 residues. CDR1 and CDR2 from the germline V gene are SGHDN and FVKESK. The CDR3, as DNA: TGTGCCAGCAGCCTAACGGTGGGGCGCTACGAGCAGTACTTC. Translation: CASSLTVGRYEQYF.

This clonotype was found a few times. The chain uses TRBV5-1 and TRBJ1-2, with D maybe TRBD1 (6 bases). This CDR3 contains 13 residues. CDR1 is SGHRS and CDR2 is YFSETQ in the germline V gene. Trimming took 4 bases from V and 6 from J, leaving 13 bases between them. The DNA for the CDR3 is TGCGCCAGCAGCGAACAGGGATTCAATGGCTACACCTTC. It codes for CASSEQGFNGYTF.

The chain employs TRBV28 and TRBJ2-7; 10 bases agree with TRBD2. Germline lookup yields CDR1 MDHEN and CDR2 SYDVKM. CDR3 length equals 15 residues. V gave up 4 bases and J gave up 1 base; unmatched junction bases: 4. CDR3 region: CASSSLAGASYEQYF. The CDR3 DNA reads TGTGCCAGCAGTTCTCTAGCGGGAGCGTCCTACGAGCAGTACTTC.

The chain joins TRBV19 to TRBJ1-5, with TRBD1 as a possible D gene (6 bases). Germline-derived CDR1 and CDR2 are LNHDA and SQIVND (reference sequence). The CDR3 extends over 14 amino acids. Deletions cut 4 bases from V and 4 bases from J, with 11 bases between. The CDR3 spells CASSTDRWNQPQHF. The CDR3 DNA sequence: TGTGCCAGTAGTACGGACAGATGGAATCAGCCCCAGCATTTT.

The chain joins TRBV6-5 to TRBJ2-4; maybe TRBD1 (6 bases). Germline lookup yields CDR1 MNHEY and CDR2 SVGAGI. Trimming shortened V by 7 bases and J by 5 bases, and 9 bases separated the two germline ends. This CDR3 is built from 12 residues. CDR3 coding DNA: TGTGCCAGCACATCAGGGGAAAACATTCAGTACTTC. Protein product: CASTSGENIQYF.

This clonotype was seen more than once but under ten times. The chain uses TRBV12-3 or TRBV12-4 and TRBJ1-6; 7 bases are a match to TRBD1. This CDR3 has 13 amino acids. After removal of 5 bases from V and 7 bases from J, the junction contained 2 bases not matched to a gene. The CDR3 nucleotides read TGTGCCAGCAGTGCAGGGGGGAATTCACCCCTCCACTTT. It translates to CASSAGGNSPLHF.

This chain joins TRBV4-3 and TRBJ2-2, with D unclear. Germline assignment: CDR1 LGHNA and CDR2 YSLEER. Trimming took off 1 base at V and 5 bases at J, with 8 bases between the two ends. The CDR3 length is 14 residues. In nucleotides, the CDR3 is TGCGCCAGCAGCCAAGCGGGTGTAACCGGGGAGCTGTTTTTT. Its protein product is CASSQAGVTGELFF.

The chain links TRBV29-1 to TRBJ2-3; 12 nucleotides match TRBD2. The CDR3 has 17 residues. The V gene end was trimmed by 2 bases and the J gene end by 0 bases; junction bases not matched to a gene: 6. Germline CDR1 reads SQVTM; CDR2 reads ANQGSEA. CDR3 residues: CSVERRLAGVSTDTQYF. In nucleotides, the CDR3 is TGCAGCGTTGAAAGAAGACTAGCGGGAGTGAGCACAGATACGCAGTATTTT.

This clonotype was picked up many times. V and J are TRBV12-3 or TRBV12-4 and TRBJ2-5, with a possible D match to TRBD2 (6 bases). The CDR3 length is 15 residues. The germline V and J ends were trimmed by 7 bases and 10 bases, with 25 bases remaining between them. The CDR3 here is CASTSHGGPLGGQYF. The CDR3 nucleotides are TGTGCCAGCACCTCCCACGGAGGGCCCCTTGGGGGCCAGTACTTC.

In its sample, this clonotype was seen many times. The V and J genes are TRBV19 and TRBJ2-4, with TRBD1 matching 7 bases. The germline V gene has CDR1 LNHDA and CDR2 SQIVND (reference sequence). CDR3 length: 15 amino acids. Trimming cost V 7 bases and J 0 bases; bases outside gene matches: 6. CDR3 sequence (DNA): TGTGCCAGTAATGACAGGGTTGCAGCCAAAAACATTCAGTACTTC. Its translation is CASNDRVAAKNIQYF.

The sample holds many counts of this clonotype. V and J are TRBV12-3 or TRBV12-4 and TRBJ2-7; 12 positions match TRBD2. This CDR3 comprises 16 residues. Losses at the gene ends were 1 base for V and 4 bases for J; bases not matched to a gene: 5. The CDR3 bases are TGTGCCAGCAGTTTAGGGAGACTAGCGGGAGTATACGAGCAGTACTTC. This translates into CASSLGRLAGVYEQYF.

This clonotype was seen only a few times. The CDR3: CSARDRGKTGTNSPLHF. For the CDR3, the DNA is TGCAGTGCTAGAGATCGGGGAAAGACAGGGACAAATTCACCCCTCCACTTT. The chain links TRBV20-1 to TRBJ1-6; 7 bases agree with TRBD1. Germline-derived CDR1 and CDR2 are DFQATT and SNEGSKA (reference sequence). V was pared by 0 bases and J by 7 bases, with 12 bases of the junction left unmatched. This CDR3 is 17 amino acids long.

The V gene is TRBV18, the J gene TRBJ2-7, with D unresolved. This CDR3 has 14 residues. Trimming left V 3 bases short and J 5 bases short, with 14 bases between. Germline CDR1 reads KGHSH; CDR2 reads LQKENI. CDR3: CASSPVSRSHEQYF. The CDR3 DNA is TGTGCCAGCTCACCGGTCTCTAGGTCCCACGAGCAGTACTTC.

For the CDR3, the DNA is TGTGCCAGCAGCTATGGACTAGCGGGAGGAGAGACCCAGTACTTC. This codes for CASSYGLAGGETQYF. This chain connects TRBV7-9 to TRBJ2-5; TRBD2 agrees at 14 bases. Trimming removed 4 bases from V and 4 bases from J; junction bases left unmatched: 2. The CDR3 is 15 amino acids. Germline values: CDR1 SEHNR, CDR2 FQNEAQ (reference sequence).

This clonotype has just a few counts. V is TRBV29-1 and J is TRBJ2-7, with 10 bases aligning to TRBD2. This CDR3 contains 13 residues. Germline trimming cut 4 bases from V and 0 bases from J; bases unmatched to any gene: 0. The germline CDR1 and CDR2 sequences are SQVTM and ANQGSEA. In DNA form, the CDR3 reads TGCAGCGTTGGACTAGCGGGCTCCTACGAGCAGTACTTC. Residues: CSVGLAGSYEQYF.

This clonotype was observed a handful of times. The gene calls are TRBV20-1 and TRBJ2-7; 10 bases are shared with TRBD1. This CDR3 is built from 15 residues. V trimming: 4 bases; J trimming: 3 bases; junction bases outside the gene matches: 9. Looked up from germline, CDR1 is DFQATT and CDR2 is SNEGSKA (reference sequence). The DNA for the CDR3 is TGCAGTGCTACCTCTATCCGGGACAGGGGCTACGAGCAGTACTTC. Translating it yields CSATSIRDRGYEQYF.

The chain's CDR3 is CASSTSGGRGYGYTF. The CDR3 DNA follows: TGTGCCAGCAGCACCAGCGGGGGGAGGGGGTATGGCTACACCTTC. The chain employs TRBV6-1 and TRBJ1-2; TRBD1 might be the D (6 bases). The germline V gene encodes CDR1 MNHNS and CDR2 SASEGT. The CDR3 has 15 amino acids. V was shortened by 6 bases and J by 5 bases, with 19 bases between the two germline ends.

This clonotype was seen only a few times. CDR3 bases: TGCAGTGCTAGCCCTTCTAGCGGGAGGGCAGGTGAGACCCAGTACTTC. This encodes CSASPSSGRAGETQYF. The V and J genes are TRBV20-1 and TRBJ2-5, with 12 nucleotides matching TRBD2. This CDR3 spans 16 amino acids. V lost 3 bases and J lost 5; bases outside the gene matches: 10. Germline V gene sequence: CDR1 DFQATT, CDR2 SNEGSKA (reference sequence).